Listed below are T cell receptor beta chains from one sample, sequenced in a study of cytomegalovirus exposure and HLA in healthy donors. Produced via immunoSEQ multiplex PCR; TCRdb's table is partial and in-frame only. The sample lists about 110,000 clones; about 79% were seen once. The sequenced sample consisted of PBMCs. The source is a man between 50 and 59 years old in good health and CMV-seropositive. Each CDR3 is given with its conserved first and last residue.

CASSEGLDLGTDTQYF	TRBV11-2	TRBJ2-3
CASSERAGAEGYGYTF	TRBV6-1	TRBJ1-2
CSVGGRSYEQYF	TRBV29-1	TRBJ2-7
CASRSGQGTLQPQHF	TRBV6-1	TRBJ1-5
CASSRNIGGGYTF	TRBV7-6	TRBJ1-2
CASSDRGRVMNTEAFF	TRBV6-1	TRBJ1-1
CASSPGVALNTGELFF	TRBV7-3	TRBJ2-2
CASSPQRENEQFF	TRBV5-1	TRBJ2-1
CASSPQKGPGTQYF	TRBV19	TRBJ2-5
CASSPRRDRVRDTDTQYF	TRBV19	TRBJ2-3
CASSEALGGVGVYTF	TRBV6-1	TRBJ1-2
CASSILAGGRTGELFF	TRBV11-2	TRBJ2-2
CASSQGRGLAGVTEETQYF	TRBV4-2	TRBJ2-5
CASSYGSGYEQYF	TRBV6-6	TRBJ2-7
CASSGRTVAEQYF	TRBV9	TRBJ2-7
CASSRKTGHLLSGANVLTF	TRBV5-1	TRBJ2-6
CASSSLGLAGGSSGANVLTF	TRBV21-1	TRBJ2-6
CASSIIPGASWETQYF	TRBV19	TRBJ2-5
CASSVLPGANGYTF	TRBV9	TRBJ1-2
CASTRGGEVKQFF	TRBV27	TRBJ2-1
CASSFEGSHNEQFF	TRBV28	TRBJ2-1
CASSLGLAGAVTYEQYF	TRBV7-8	TRBJ2-7
CTSSPTVSSYNSPLHF	TRBV1	TRBJ1-6
CASSIGRTQGAGREPEAFF	TRBV19	TRBJ1-1
CASSVPAGGCLFF	TRBV6-5	TRBJ2-1
CAIPPGGVNGYTF	TRBV10-1	TRBJ1-2
CASSYPGLSSYEQYF	TRBV6-6	TRBJ2-7